These T cell receptor beta chains were read from a single sample in a study of cytomegalovirus exposure and HLA in healthy donors. Libraries were prepared by immunoSEQ multiplex PCR; TCRdb keeps only in-frame clonotypes and omits some of them. Of some 110,000 clones in the sample, 9.5% to 15% were seen once. Material: PBMCs. These receptors were collected from a man between 35 and 55 years old in good health and CMV-seropositive. CDR3s leave out the opening cysteine and the closing phenylalanine or tryptophan.

v_gene	j_gene	CDR3aa
TRBV27	TRBJ1-5	ASSPLPGGIQPQH
TRBV7-2	TRBJ2-3	ASSLAGLEADTQY
TRBV7-9	TRBJ2-2	ASSLLGQGNTGELF
TRBV14	TRBJ1-2	ASSQAGSGAYGYT
TRBV19	TRBJ1-5	ASNTQGYGANQPQH
TRBV21-1	TRBJ2-1	ASSIHSSAGVNRRNEQF
TRBV5-4	TRBJ1-1	ASSFDRNTEAF
TRBV5-1	TRBJ2-7	ASSTPDRVLHEQY
TRBV6-6	TRBJ2-2	ASSYTTGTGIGELF
TRBV7-9	TRBJ2-5	ASSLDLKQGETQY
TRBV2	TRBJ2-5	ASSGIGQGETQY
TRBV28	TRBJ2-2	ASSSGRGGLAGELF
TRBV2	TRBJ2-4	ASSEFAENIQY
TRBV5-1	TRBJ1-1	ASSLAAALNTEAF